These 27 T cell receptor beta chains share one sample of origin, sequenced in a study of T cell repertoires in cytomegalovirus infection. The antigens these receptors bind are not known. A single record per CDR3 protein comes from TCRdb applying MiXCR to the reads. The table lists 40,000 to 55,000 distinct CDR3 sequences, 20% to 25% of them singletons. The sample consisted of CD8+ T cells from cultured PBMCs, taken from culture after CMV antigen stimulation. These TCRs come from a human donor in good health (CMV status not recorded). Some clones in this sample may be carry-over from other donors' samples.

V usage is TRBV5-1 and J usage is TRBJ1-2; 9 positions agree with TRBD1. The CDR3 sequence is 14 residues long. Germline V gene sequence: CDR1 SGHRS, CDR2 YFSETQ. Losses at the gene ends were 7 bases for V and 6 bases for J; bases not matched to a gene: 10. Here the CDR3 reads CASAIQGAGDGYTF. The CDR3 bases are TGCGCCAGCGCTATACAGGGGGCAGGCGATGGCTACACCTTC.

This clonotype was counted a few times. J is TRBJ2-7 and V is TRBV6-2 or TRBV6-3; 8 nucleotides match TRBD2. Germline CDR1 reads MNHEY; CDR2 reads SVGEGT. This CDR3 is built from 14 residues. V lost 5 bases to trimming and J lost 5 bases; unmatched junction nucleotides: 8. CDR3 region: CASSDETSVNEQYF. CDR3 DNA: TGTGCCAGCAGTGACGAGACTAGCGTGAACGAGCAGTACTTC.

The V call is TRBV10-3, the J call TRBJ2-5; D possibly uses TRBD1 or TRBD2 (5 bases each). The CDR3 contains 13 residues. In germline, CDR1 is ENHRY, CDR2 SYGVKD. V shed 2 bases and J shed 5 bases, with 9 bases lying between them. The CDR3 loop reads CAISERGAETQYF. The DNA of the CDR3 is TGTGCCATCAGTGAGAGAGGGGCTGAGACCCAGTACTTC.

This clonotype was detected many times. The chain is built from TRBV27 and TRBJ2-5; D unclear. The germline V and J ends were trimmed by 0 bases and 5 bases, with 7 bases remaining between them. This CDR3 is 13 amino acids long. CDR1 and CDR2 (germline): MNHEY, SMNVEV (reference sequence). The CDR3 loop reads CASSLSRLETQYF. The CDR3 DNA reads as TGTGCCAGCAGTTTATCACGGTTGGAGACCCAGTACTTC.

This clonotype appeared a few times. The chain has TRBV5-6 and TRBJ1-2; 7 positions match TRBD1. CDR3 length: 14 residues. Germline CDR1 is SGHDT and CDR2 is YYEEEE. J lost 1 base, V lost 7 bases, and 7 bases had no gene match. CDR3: CASDYRGFNYGYTF. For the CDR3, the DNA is TGTGCCAGCGACTACAGGGGCTTTAACTATGGCTACACCTTC.

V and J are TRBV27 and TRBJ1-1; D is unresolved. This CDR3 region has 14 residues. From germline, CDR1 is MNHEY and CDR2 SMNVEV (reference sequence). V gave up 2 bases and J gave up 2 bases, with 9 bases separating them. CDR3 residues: CASSLRSVNTEAFF. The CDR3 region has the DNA TGTGCCAGCAGTTTAAGGTCCGTTAACACTGAAGCTTTCTTT.

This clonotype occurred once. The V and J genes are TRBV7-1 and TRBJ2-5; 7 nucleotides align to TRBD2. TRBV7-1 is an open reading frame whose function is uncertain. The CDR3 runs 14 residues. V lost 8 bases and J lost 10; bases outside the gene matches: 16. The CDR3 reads CASLPDGGLADQYF. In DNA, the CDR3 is TGTGCCAGCCTCCCCGATGGAGGGCTAGCGGACCAGTACTTC.

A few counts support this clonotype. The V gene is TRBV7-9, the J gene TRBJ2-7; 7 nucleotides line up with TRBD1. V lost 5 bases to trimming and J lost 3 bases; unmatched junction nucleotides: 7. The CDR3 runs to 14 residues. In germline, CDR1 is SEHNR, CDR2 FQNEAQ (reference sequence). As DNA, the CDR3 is TGTGCCAGCAGCCTCCGGACAGGCGGCTACGAGCAGTACTTC. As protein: CASSLRTGGYEQYF.

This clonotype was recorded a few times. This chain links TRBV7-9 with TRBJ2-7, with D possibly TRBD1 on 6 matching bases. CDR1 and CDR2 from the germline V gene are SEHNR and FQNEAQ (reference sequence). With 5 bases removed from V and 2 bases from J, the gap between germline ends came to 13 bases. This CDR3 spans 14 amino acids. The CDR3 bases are TGTGCCAGCAGCACCCGGGACAAGCCCTACGAGCAGTACTTC. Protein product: CASSTRDKPYEQYF.

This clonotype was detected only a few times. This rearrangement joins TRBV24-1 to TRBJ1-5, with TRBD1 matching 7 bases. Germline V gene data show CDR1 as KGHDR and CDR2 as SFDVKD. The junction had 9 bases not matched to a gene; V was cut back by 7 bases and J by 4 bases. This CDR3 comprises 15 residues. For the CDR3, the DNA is TGTGCCACCAGCGGCTTTGGGACAGAGAATCAGCCCCAGCATTTT. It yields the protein CATSGFGTENQPQHF.

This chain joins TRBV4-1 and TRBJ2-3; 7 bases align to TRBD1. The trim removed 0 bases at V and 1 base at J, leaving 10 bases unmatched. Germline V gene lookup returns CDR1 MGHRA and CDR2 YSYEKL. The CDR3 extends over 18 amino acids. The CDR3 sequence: CASSQDEGAAVGTDTQYF. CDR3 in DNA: TGCGCCAGCAGCCAAGATGAGGGGGCGGCCGTCGGCACAGATACGCAGTATTTT.

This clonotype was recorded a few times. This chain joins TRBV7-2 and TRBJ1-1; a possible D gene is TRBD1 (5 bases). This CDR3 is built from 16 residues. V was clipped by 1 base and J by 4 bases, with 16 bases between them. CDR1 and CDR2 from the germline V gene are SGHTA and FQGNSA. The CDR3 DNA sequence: TGTGCCAGCAGCTTAGATTCCAGGGCTTATGCCACTGAAGCTTTCTTT. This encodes CASSLDSRAYATEAFF. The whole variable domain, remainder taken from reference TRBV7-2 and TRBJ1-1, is GAGVSQSPSNKVTEKGKDVELRCDPISGHTALYWYRQSLGQGLEFLIYFQGNSAPDKSGLPSDRFSAERTGGSVSTLTIQRTQQEDSAVYLCASSLDSRAYATEAFFGQGTRLTVV.

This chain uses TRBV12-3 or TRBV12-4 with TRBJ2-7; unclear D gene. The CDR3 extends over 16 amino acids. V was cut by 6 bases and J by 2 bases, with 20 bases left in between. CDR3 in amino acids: CASSHALEADPYEQYF. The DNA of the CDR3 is TGTGCCAGCAGCCATGCGTTAGAGGCCGATCCCTACGAGCAGTACTTC.

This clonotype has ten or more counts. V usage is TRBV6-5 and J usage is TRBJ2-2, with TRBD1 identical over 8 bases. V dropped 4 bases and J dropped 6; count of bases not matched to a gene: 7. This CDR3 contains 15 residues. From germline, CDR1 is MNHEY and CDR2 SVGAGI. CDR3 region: CASSSDRVKAGELFF. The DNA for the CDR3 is TGTGCCAGCAGTTCGGACAGGGTTAAGGCCGGGGAGCTGTTTTTT.

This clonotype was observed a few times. As DNA, the CDR3 is TGTGCCAGCAGCCCCTATAGTGCTTACAATGAGCAGTTCTTC. This encodes CASSPYSAYNEQFF. The chain uses TRBV7-3 and TRBJ2-1; D call uncertain. The CDR3 loop spans 14 amino acids. The ends were cut back, 5 bases at V and 4 bases at J, with 12 bases in the middle. Germline CDR1 SGHTA, CDR2 FQGTGA.

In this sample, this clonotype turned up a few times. As DNA, the CDR3 is TGTGCCAGCAGCTCAACGGGGTACGAGCAGTACTTC. Protein sequence: CASSSTGYEQYF. The chain couples TRBV7-2 to TRBJ2-7; maybe TRBD2 (5 bases). V lost 4 bases, J lost 4 bases, and 8 bases lay in between. This CDR3 is 12 amino acids long. Per the germline V gene, CDR1 is SGHTA and CDR2 is FQGNSA.

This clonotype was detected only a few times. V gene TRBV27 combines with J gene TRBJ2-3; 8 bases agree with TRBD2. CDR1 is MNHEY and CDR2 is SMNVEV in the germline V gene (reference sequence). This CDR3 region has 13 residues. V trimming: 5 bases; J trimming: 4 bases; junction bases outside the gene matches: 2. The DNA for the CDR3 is TGTGCCAGCAGTCCCGGGAGGGCAGATACGCAGTATTTT. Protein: CASSPGRADTQYF.

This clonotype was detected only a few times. This chain's CDR3 is CSAREGGTGRETQYF. CDR3 coding DNA: TGCAGTGCTAGAGAGGGGGGCACGGGAAGAGAGACCCAGTACTTC. The chain links TRBV20-1 to TRBJ2-5; D tentatively fits TRBD1 or TRBD2 (6 bases each). V lost 0 bases to trimming and J lost 4 bases, with 15 bases between them. There are 15 residues in the CDR3. The V gene's germline CDR1 is DFQATT and CDR2 SNEGSKA (reference sequence).

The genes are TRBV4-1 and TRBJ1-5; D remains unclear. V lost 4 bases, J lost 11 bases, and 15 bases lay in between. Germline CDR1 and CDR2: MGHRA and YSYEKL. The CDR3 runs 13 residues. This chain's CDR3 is CASSLRTGEAQHF. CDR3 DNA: TGCGCCAGCAGCCTACGGACTGGGGAGGCCCAGCATTTT.

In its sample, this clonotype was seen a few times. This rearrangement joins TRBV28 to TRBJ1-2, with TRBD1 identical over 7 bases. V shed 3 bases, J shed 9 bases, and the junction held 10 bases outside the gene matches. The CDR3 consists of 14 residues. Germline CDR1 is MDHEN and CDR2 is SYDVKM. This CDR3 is CASSFQGGLLSYTF. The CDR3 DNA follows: TGTGCCAGCAGTTTTCAGGGGGGACTGCTGAGCTACACCTTC.

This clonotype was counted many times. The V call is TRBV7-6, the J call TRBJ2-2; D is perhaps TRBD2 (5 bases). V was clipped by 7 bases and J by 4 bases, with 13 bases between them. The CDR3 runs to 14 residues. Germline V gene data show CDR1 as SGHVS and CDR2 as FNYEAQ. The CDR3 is CASTPRVGTGELFF. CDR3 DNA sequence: TGTGCCAGCACCCCGCGGGTTGGCACCGGGGAGCTGTTTTTT. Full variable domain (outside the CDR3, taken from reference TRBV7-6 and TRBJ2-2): GAGVSQSPRYKVTKRGQDVALRCDPISGHVSLYWYRQALGQGPEFLTYFNYEAQQDKSGLPNDRFSAERPEGSISTLTIQRTEQRDSAMYRCASTPRVGTGELFFGEGSRLTVL.

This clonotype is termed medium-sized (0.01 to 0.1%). As DNA, the CDR3 is TGCGCCAGCGCCCCCGGGCCGGGAGGCACTGAAGCTTTCTTT. This codes for CASAPGPGGTEAFF. V usage is TRBV4-3 and J usage is TRBJ1-1, with D unclear. This CDR3 is 14 amino acids long. V gave up 8 bases and J gave up 4 bases, with 17 bases separating them. CDR1 LGHNA and CDR2 YSLEER come from the germline V gene.

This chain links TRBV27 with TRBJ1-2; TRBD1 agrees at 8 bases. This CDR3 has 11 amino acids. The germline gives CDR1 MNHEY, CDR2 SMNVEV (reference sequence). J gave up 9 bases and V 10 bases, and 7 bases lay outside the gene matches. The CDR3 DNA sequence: TGTGCCACTAGGGACAGGTGGAGCTACACCTTC. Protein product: CATRDRWSYTF.

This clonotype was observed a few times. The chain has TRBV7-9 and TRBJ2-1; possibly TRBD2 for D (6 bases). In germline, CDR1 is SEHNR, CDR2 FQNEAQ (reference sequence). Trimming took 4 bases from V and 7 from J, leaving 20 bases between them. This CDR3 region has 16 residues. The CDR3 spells CASSSRTGVAANEQFF. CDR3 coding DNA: TGTGCCAGCAGCTCCAGGACGGGGGTGGCGGCAAATGAGCAGTTCTTC.

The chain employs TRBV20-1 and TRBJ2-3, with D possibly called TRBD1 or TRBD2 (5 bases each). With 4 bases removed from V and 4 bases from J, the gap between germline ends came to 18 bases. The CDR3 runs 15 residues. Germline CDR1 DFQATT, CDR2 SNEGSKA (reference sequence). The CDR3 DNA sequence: TGCAGTGCTATCCGGGACCCAGGGACCGCAGATACGCAGTATTTT. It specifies CSAIRDPGTADTQYF.

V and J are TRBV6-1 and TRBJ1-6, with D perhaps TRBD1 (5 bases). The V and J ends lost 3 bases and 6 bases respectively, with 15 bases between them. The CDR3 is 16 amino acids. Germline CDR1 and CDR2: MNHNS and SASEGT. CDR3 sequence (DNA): TGTGCCAGCAGTGAGTGGGACCTAAGCAGTAATTCACCCCTCCACTTT. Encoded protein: CASSEWDLSSNSPLHF.

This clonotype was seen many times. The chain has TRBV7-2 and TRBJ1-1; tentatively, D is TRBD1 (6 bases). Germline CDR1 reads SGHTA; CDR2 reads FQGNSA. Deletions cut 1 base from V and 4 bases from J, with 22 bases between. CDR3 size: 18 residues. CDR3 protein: CASSLDLRVQGPGTEAFF. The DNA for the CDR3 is TGTGCCAGCAGCTTAGACTTAAGGGTCCAGGGGCCGGGCACTGAAGCTTTCTTT.